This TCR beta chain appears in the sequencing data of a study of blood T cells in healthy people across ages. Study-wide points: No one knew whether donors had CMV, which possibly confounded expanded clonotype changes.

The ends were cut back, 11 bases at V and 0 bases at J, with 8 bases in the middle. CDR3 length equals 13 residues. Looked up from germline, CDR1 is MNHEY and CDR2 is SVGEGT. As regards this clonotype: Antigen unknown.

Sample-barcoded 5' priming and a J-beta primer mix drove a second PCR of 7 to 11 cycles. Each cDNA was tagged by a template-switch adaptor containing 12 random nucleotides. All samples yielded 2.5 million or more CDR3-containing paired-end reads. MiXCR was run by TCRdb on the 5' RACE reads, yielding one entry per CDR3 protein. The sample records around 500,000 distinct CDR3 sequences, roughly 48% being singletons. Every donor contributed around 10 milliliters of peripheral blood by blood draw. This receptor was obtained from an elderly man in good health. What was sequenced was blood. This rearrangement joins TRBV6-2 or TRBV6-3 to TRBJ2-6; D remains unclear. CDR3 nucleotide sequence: TGTGCCGGAAGGAGCTCTGGGGCCAACGTCCTGACTTTC. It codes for CAGRSSGANVLTF.